This T cell receptor beta chain was identified in a study of blood T cell repertoires in COVID-19 (dated by TCRdb to 2019 to 2021). At the level of the whole study: Collaborator samples came from the United States, Italy and Spain and covered acute and convalescent phases of COVID-19. The material from the prospective study consisted of cDNA or gDNA derived from T cells, B-cell-depleted T cells, or PBMCs. Subjects who had been exposed to COVID-19, were actively infected with it, or had recovered from it provided the deeply sampled blood TCRbeta repertoires that made up the dataset. A freely available public database, intended as a resource for researchers studying the immune response to SARS-CoV-2, is where the repertoires were released. Samples were obtained from the ongoing ImmuneRACE study (first 160 participants) and from some 1,300 subjects provided by 6 global collaborators. A de-identified subject ID, COVID-19 status, age in years and sex were almost always included in the sample metadata. HLA class I and class II types, where available, came from metadata supplied by the sample provider rather than from assay-based typing. Overall study results and their limits: The amount of clinical and demographic metadata varied by source and participant and was provided uncurated.

Collaborating institutions collected whole blood in K2EDTA tubes following their own protocols. For TCRbeta analysis, collaborator samples were shipped as frozen whole blood, as isolated PBMCs, or as DNA extracted from either sample type. TCRbeta CDR3 regions were amplified from genomic DNA using the immunoSEQ Assay, a bias-controlled multiplex PCR. The authors processed their data as follows. The number of nucleated cells in each sample was estimated from the amplification of reference gene primers within the assay. To quantify the absolute abundance of each unique TCRbeta CDR3 rearrangement, sequence reads were collapsed and filtered. For each sample, productive Simpson clonality was calculated by taking the square root of Simpson's diversity index across productive rearrangements. TCRdb retrieved this table from immuneACCESS and kept in-frame rearrangements only. Not all clones are present; in checked studies, unresolved V genes account for under half, and no reason is known for the remainder. V, J and clone size are taken as reported in that table, and D and trimming were inferred from the DNA itself. This sample lists more than 250,000 clones; roughly 84% were detected once. The ten largest clonotypes hold 1% of the sample.

Taken from the germline V gene, the CDR1 and CDR2 loops are SGHVS and FQNEAQ. Relative to germline, V is 2 bases shorter and J is 9 bases shorter, with 5 bases between their ends. Including cysteine and phenylalanine, the CDR3 has 12 amino acids. Here the CDR3 DNA is all that survives: 36 bases in frame from base 1. In the case of this clone: This clone's antigen is unknown. No much larger clone is present one base from it, and per-base qualities are unavailable.

This sequence originates from a man over 45 with active or convalescent COVID-19. Sequenced: peripheral blood. The chain joins TRBV7-8 to TRBJ1-6, with the D gene not clear enough to name. The nucleotide sequence reads as follows: TGTGCCAGCAGCTTAATCTCTTCACCCCTCCACTTT. The translation is CASSLISSPLHF. Joined to the reference TRBV7-8 and TRBJ1-6 proteins, this CDR3 gives the full variable domain: GAGVSQSPRYKVAKRGQDVALRCDPISGHVSLFWYQQALGQGPEFLTYFQNEAQLDKSGLPSDRFFAERPEGSVSTLKIQRTQQEDSAVYLCASSLISSPLHFGNGTRLTVT.